This paragraph covers one TCR beta chain sequence. No antigen is known for it. Across several immunoSEQ plates, the genomic DNA of each subset was split evenly. Authors' methods: As immunoSEQ supplied junction-only sequences (without quality scores), filtering differed. Method: immunoSEQ multiplex PCR; TCRdb's copy keeps in-frame clones and lacks some. The D gene and trimming were derived from the DNA, and the V and J assignments and clone size from that table. Counted here are roughly 2.2 million clones, approximately 93% occurring once; the ten biggest clones make up 0.39%. These data come from a study of shared clonotypes between healthy human individuals. Study conclusions and caveats: When compared with the clonotypes that were shared by all four sorted-subset donors, the non-shared clonotypes turned out to have lower generation probabilities.

All donors were healthy HIV-negative adults lacking recent acute infections or vaccinations. Sequences were obtained from naive CD4+ T cells from PBMCs. Sample subset: CD45RA+ positively selected. The origin of this receptor is a man between 18 and 29 years old in good health. Some clones in this sample may be carry-over from other donors' samples.

Written as DNA, the CDR3 is TGTGCCAGCAGCCCCCCAAGTGGGGAGCAGTACTTC. Translating it yields CASSPPSGEQYF. The rearrangement joins TRBV7-3 to TRBJ2-7, with D hard to call. Between the trimmed V and J ends, which lost 5 bases and 7 bases, there was a span of 12 bases. This CDR3 spans 12 amino acids. Germline V CDR1 and CDR2: SGHTA, FQGTGA.